This T cell receptor (beta chain) was identified in a study of T cell responses to AZD1222 COVID-19 vaccine. Germline V CDR1 and CDR2: MNHNY, SVGAGI (reference sequence). Trimming left V 0 bases short and J 0 bases short, with 6 bases between. The length of the CDR3 is 16 residues. TCRdb's table, derived via immunoSEQ multiplex PCR, lists solely in-frame clones and lacks some. The profile shows 100,000 to 150,000 clones, about 94% of them singletons. The material was peripheral blood, obtained on day 0 of AZD1222 vaccination. The chain recombines TRBV6-6 with TRBJ1-6; D is uncertain. This TCR derives from an adult in good health. CDR3 region: CASSYSPGSYNSPLHF. In DNA, the CDR3 is TGTGCCAGCAGTTACTCGCCGGGCTCCTATAATTCACCCCTCCACTTT.